Presented here are 24 T cell receptor beta chains from one specimen sequenced in a study of blood T cell repertoires in COVID-19. Generated by immunoSEQ multiplex PCR, the TCRdb table keeps only in-frame clones and is missing some. The sample carries a few hundred thousand clones, over 70% recorded once. The sample comprised peripheral blood. The source of these receptors is a woman aged 45-60 years with acute or convalescent COVID-19.

With respect to this clone: The limits of the CDR3 on the DNA are not certain, so only TCRdb's listed CDR3 is given. This rearrangement joins TRBV21-1 to TRBJ1-6; the table's D call TRBD1 went unverified against the DNA. TRBV21-1 is noted as a pseudogene. The CDR3 length equals 15 residues, ends included. This CDR3 reads CASSKVGTGNSPLHF.

The chain has TRBV4-1 and TRBJ1-2; possible D gene TRBD1, 6 bases. The CDR3 has 16 residues. CDR1 and CDR2 (germline): MGHRA, YSYEKL. Trimming removed 0 bases at V and 5 bases at J, with 16 bases between. The CDR3 sequence is CASSQDHGQRSYGYTF. The CDR3 DNA sequence: TGCGCCAGCAGCCAAGATCACGGACAGAGATCTTATGGCTACACCTTC.

DNA for the CDR3: TGTGCCAGTAGGGGGGACAGGGGGCGCCGGGAGAATTCACCCCTCCACTTT. As protein: CASRGDRGRRENSPLHF. The V and J genes are TRBV19 and TRBJ1-6; 12 bases match TRBD1. Per the germline V gene, CDR1 is LNHDA and CDR2 is SQIVND (reference sequence). The V gene end was trimmed by 6 bases and the J gene end by 7 bases; junction bases not matched to a gene: 10. There are 17 residues in the CDR3.

This clone was detected only a few times. The V call is TRBV5-6, the J call TRBJ1-3, with D unresolved. V was shortened by 2 bases and J by 4 bases, with 16 bases between the two germline ends. The CDR3 covers 16 residues. Per germline, CDR1 SGHDT and CDR2 YYEEEE. DNA for the CDR3: TGTGCCAGCAGCTTATATGACTTCGGCGCAGGAAACACCATATATTTT. Its translation: CASSLYDFGAGNTIYF.

This clone was seen a single time. The V call is TRBV19, the J call TRBJ1-1; TRBD1 matches at 8 bases. This CDR3 comprises 12 residues. Germline lookup yields CDR1 LNHDA and CDR2 SQIVND (reference sequence). The J segment lost 11 bases and the V segment lost 3 bases, leaving 5 bases of the junction unmatched. The CDR3 sequence: CASSIAGGPAFF. The CDR3 nucleotides read TGTGCCAGTAGTATCGCAGGGGGCCCGGCTTTCTTT.

The rearrangement links TRBV10-3 to TRBJ2-2, with a possible D match to TRBD1 (5 bases). V lost 6 bases and J 11 bases, leaving 13 bases between the germline ends. Germline V CDR1 and CDR2: ENHRY, SYGVKD. The CDR3 totals 12 residues. CDR3 region: CAISVRGDELFF. CDR3 nucleotide sequence: TGTGCCATCAGCGTAAGGGGCGACGAGCTGTTTTTT.

The chain recombines TRBV30 with TRBJ2-6; no clear D gene. The V end lost 4 bases, the J end lost 0 bases, and 7 bases lay between the germline ends. The germline V gene has CDR1 GTSNPN and CDR2 SVGIG (reference sequence). CDR3 length: 14 residues. Here the CDR3 reads CAWNPLSGANVLTF. The DNA for the CDR3 is TGTGCCTGGAATCCCCTCTCTGGGGCCAACGTCCTGACTTTC.

This chain joins TRBV3-1 (or the pseudogene TRBV3-2) and TRBJ2-5, with 8 bases identical to TRBD2. Germline CDR1 and CDR2: LGHDT and YNNKEL (reference sequence). The length of the CDR3 is 17 residues. Losses at the gene ends were 4 bases for V and 1 base for J; bases not matched to a gene: 11. CDR3 in amino acids: CASSLAGERGIQETQYF. CDR3 DNA sequence: TGTGCCAGCAGCCTGGCGGGGGAGCGGGGGATCCAAGAGACCCAGTACTTC.

This clone appeared a single time. V and J are TRBV4-1 and TRBJ2-1, with a weak D call TRBD2 (6 bases). The CDR3 is 17 residues long. Germline CDR1 and CDR2: MGHRA and YSYEKL. V was cut by 1 base and J by 1 base, with 14 bases left in between. Here the CDR3 reads CASSQAGMAGSYNEQFF. The CDR3 DNA is TGCGCCAGCAGCCAAGCTGGCATGGCGGGGTCCTACAATGAGCAGTTCTTC.

V gene TRBV4-1 combines with J gene TRBJ1-4; D uncertain. V was trimmed by 1 base and J by 0 bases, leaving 9 bases between them. CDR1 and CDR2 (germline): MGHRA, YSYEKL. The CDR3 spans 16 residues. DNA of the CDR3: TGCGCCAGCAGCCAAGGCAGGTTTGCAACTAATGAAAAACTGTTTTTT. As protein: CASSQGRFATNEKLFF.

The genes are TRBV7-6 and TRBJ2-7, with TRBD1 matching 7 bases. Per the germline V gene, CDR1 is SGHVS and CDR2 is FNYEAQ. This CDR3 is 16 amino acids long. Trimming cost V 4 bases and J 1 base; bases outside gene matches: 10. In DNA, the CDR3 is TGTGCCAGCAGCTGGGACAGTCCCCCGGGGTCCTACGAGCAGTACTTC. This gives the protein CASSWDSPPGSYEQYF.

This clone appeared a few times. V and J are TRBV2 and TRBJ2-3, with D possibly matching TRBD2 (6 bases). This CDR3 has 14 residues. Deletions cut 7 bases from V and 3 bases from J, with 14 bases between. Looked up from germline, CDR1 is SNHLY and CDR2 is FYNNEI. The CDR3 protein is CASKGGVSTDTQYF. The CDR3 DNA is TGTGCCAGCAAAGGAGGGGTTTCGACAGATACGCAGTATTTT.

This clone came up once. Other DNA sequences in the sample encode the same CDR3. The genes are TRBV11-3 and TRBJ2-1; 8 bases align to TRBD1. V lost 6 bases to trimming and J lost 4 bases; unmatched junction nucleotides: 8. The CDR3 has 15 residues. Germline CDR1 reads SGHNT; CDR2 reads YENEEA. The CDR3 bases are TGTGCCAGCAGTCTTGGACAGGGAGGTTACAATGAGCAGTTCTTC. This gives the protein CASSLGQGGYNEQFF.

The V and J genes are TRBV20-1 and TRBJ2-1; D may be TRBD2 (5 bases). The germline V gene has CDR1 DFQATT and CDR2 SNEGSKA (reference sequence). The CDR3 contains 11 residues. Trimming pared 6 bases from V and 7 bases from J, leaving 10 bases between. Here the CDR3 DNA reads TGCAGTGCCCCGAGGGCGAATGAGCAGTTCTTC. It translates to CSAPRANEQFF.

The chain carries TRBV9 and TRBJ2-3, with 8 bases that match TRBD1. The CDR3 has 17 residues. CDR1 is SGDLS and CDR2 is YYNGEE in the germline V gene. V shed 1 base and J 1 base; nucleotides not matched to a gene: 8. DNA of the CDR3: TGTGCCAGCAGCGTATCCCTCCCGACAGGGGGCACAGATACGCAGTATTTT. As protein: CASSVSLPTGGTDTQYF.

This chain uses TRBV5-1 with TRBJ1-2; the D gene is possibly TRBD1 (6 bases). V lost 1 base to trimming and J lost 1 base, with 11 bases between them. Germline CDR1 is SGHRS and CDR2 is YFSETQ. This CDR3 region has 15 residues. The CDR3 sequence is CASSLLVGGNYGYTF. The CDR3 DNA sequence: TGCGCCAGCAGCTTGCTTGTAGGGGGTAACTATGGCTACACCTTC.

The chain has TRBV3-1 (or the pseudogene TRBV3-2) and TRBJ1-2; D remains ambiguous. V lost 2 bases to trimming and J lost 3 bases, with 10 bases between them. This CDR3 region has 14 residues. Germline CDR1 and CDR2: LGHDT and YNNKEL (reference sequence). For the CDR3, the DNA is TGTGCCAGCAGCCAAAGTGGGCGAGACTATGGCTACACCTTC. This translates into CASSQSGRDYGYTF.

The rearrangement links TRBV2 to TRBJ1-1, with 9 nucleotides matching TRBD1. With V trimmed by 2 bases and J by 4 bases, 2 bases remained unmatched. The CDR3 contains 14 residues. Germline V gene sequence: CDR1 SNHLY, CDR2 FYNNEI. CDR3 in amino acids: CASSELTGGTEAFF. CDR3 sequence (DNA): TGTGCCAGCAGTGAACTGACAGGGGGCACTGAAGCTTTCTTT.

V gene TRBV5-1 combines with J gene TRBJ1-2; D perhaps matches TRBD1 (6 bases). The CDR3 length is 15 residues. Trimming removed 1 base at V and 0 bases at J, with 10 bases between. Germline V gene data show CDR1 as SGHRS and CDR2 as YFSETQ. The chain's CDR3 is CASSLTTGANYGYTF. CDR3 nucleotides: TGCGCCAGCAGCTTGACGACAGGTGCTAACTATGGCTACACCTTC.

V and J are TRBV7-9 and TRBJ2-4; 7 bases fit TRBD1. Germline V CDR1 and CDR2: SEHNR, FQNEAQ (reference sequence). V lost 5 bases, J lost 4 bases, and 14 bases stayed unmatched. The CDR3 has 17 residues. CDR3 sequence reads: CASSRTRQGSAKNIQYF. DNA for the CDR3: TGTGCCAGCAGCCGCACTCGACAGGGCTCAGCTAAAAACATTCAGTACTTC.

This clone was recorded once. V and J are TRBV2 and TRBJ1-5; TRBD1 is a possible D gene (6 bases). The germline V gene encodes CDR1 SNHLY and CDR2 FYNNEI. Trimming removed 7 bases at V and 3 bases at J, with 7 bases between. The length of the CDR3 is 12 residues. This CDR3 reads CASTGDNQPQHF. The DNA for the CDR3 is TGTGCCAGCACAGGGGACAATCAGCCCCAGCATTTT. Supplemented by reference TRBV2 and TRBJ1-5, the full variable domain reads EPEVTQTPSHQVTQMGQEVILRCVPISNHLYFYWYRQILGQKVEFLVSFYNNEISEKSEIFDDQFSVERPDGSNFTLKIRSTKLEDSAMYFCASTGDNQPQHFGDGTRLSIL.

The chain recombines TRBV14 with TRBJ2-5; 10 bases match TRBD1. The CDR3 runs 16 residues. The junction had 4 bases not matched to a gene; V was cut back by 2 bases and J by 1 base. Looked up from germline, CDR1 is SGHDN and CDR2 is FVKESK. The CDR3 loop reads CASSQWTGGIQETQYF. As DNA, the CDR3 is TGTGCCAGCAGCCAATGGACAGGGGGAATCCAAGAGACCCAGTACTTC.

The chain carries TRBV6-2 or TRBV6-3 and TRBJ1-2; TRBD1 agrees at 8 bases. The V segment lost 6 bases and the J segment 7 bases; nucleotides outside the gene matches: 13. This CDR3 region has 15 residues. Looked up from germline, CDR1 is MNHEY and CDR2 is SVGEGT. CDR3 amino acids: CASSLAGTGPGGYTF. The CDR3, as DNA: TGTGCCAGCAGCCTCGCCGGGACAGGTCCAGGTGGCTACACCTTC.

The chain joins TRBV12-3 or TRBV12-4 to TRBJ2-1; D gene uncertain. V lost 7 bases, J lost 0 bases, and 7 bases lay in between. CDR3 length: 13 residues. The CDR3 region has the DNA TGTGCCAGCACAGATCTCTCCTACAATGAGCAGTTCTTC. Translation: CASTDLSYNEQFF.